The rows below give T cell receptor beta chains drawn from one sample of a study of OX40 agonist ivuxolimab in advanced cancers. The assay was immunoSEQ multiplex PCR, and TCRdb's table has in-frame clones only and misses some. The table shows 50,000 to 55,000 clones, with over 75% occurring only once. Material: CD4+ or CD8+ T cells sorted from blood, obtained in a trial of the OX40 agonist ivuxolimab. The receptors come from an adult with an advanced solid tumor such as melanoma, head and neck, liver or kidney cancer. CDR3s include the opening cysteine and the closing phenylalanine or tryptophan. Fields, in order: J gene, D gene, V gene, clone size, CDR3 length, CDR3 DNA, CDR3 protein. A D gene is named only where the DNA matches it firmly. Rows give clone size only sometimes, using once, few, many, or a class for an expanded clone.

j_call: TRBJ2-3
d_call: TRBD1
v_call: TRBV30
clone_size: NA
cdr3_length: 15
cdr3_nt: TGTGCCTGGAGTGTTGGACAGGGGGTATCAGATACGCAGTATTTT
cdr3_aa: CAWSVGQGVSDTQYF

j_call: TRBJ1-6
d_call: NA
v_call: TRBV5-4
clone_size: NA
cdr3_length: 14
cdr3_nt: TGTGCCAGCAGCGTCGTGGGGGAGAGTTCACCCCTCCACTTT
cdr3_aa: CASSVVGESSPLHF

j_call: TRBJ2-5
d_call: TRBD1
v_call: TRBV10-3
clone_size: NA
cdr3_length: 13
cdr3_nt: TGTGCCATCAGAAACAGGGGGCGAGAGACCCAGTACTTC
cdr3_aa: CAIRNRGRETQYF

j_call: TRBJ1-5
d_call: NA
v_call: TRBV11-2
clone_size: once
cdr3_length: 13
cdr3_nt: TGTGCCAGCAGCTCTGGGGCCTATCAGCCCCAGCATTTT
cdr3_aa: CASSSGAYQPQHF

j_call: TRBJ1-2
d_call: TRBD1
v_call: TRBV29-1
clone_size: NA
cdr3_length: 14
cdr3_nt: TGCAGCGTTGATCCGACAGGGGTAGGAGAAGGCTACACCTTC
cdr3_aa: CSVDPTGVGEGYTF

j_call: TRBJ2-1
d_call: TRBD2
v_call: TRBV18
clone_size: NA
cdr3_length: 14
cdr3_nt: TGTGCCAGCTCCCTTACGGGGGGGGACAATGAGCAGTTCTTC
cdr3_aa: CASSLTGGDNEQFF

j_call: TRBJ1-2
d_call: TRBD1
v_call: TRBV6-1
clone_size: NA
cdr3_length: 16
cdr3_nt: TGTGCCAGCAGTGAAGCGACAGGGGGCGTCGACTATGGCTACACCTTC
cdr3_aa: CASSEATGGVDYGYTF

j_call: TRBJ2-2
d_call: TRBD2
v_call: TRBV7-9
clone_size: NA
cdr3_length: 18
cdr3_nt: TGTGCCAGCAGCTCGCCGAGACTAGCGGGGGGCCGCATAGGGGAGCTGTTTTTT
cdr3_aa: CASSSPRLAGGRIGELFF

j_call: TRBJ2-3
d_call: TRBD1
v_call: TRBV7-9
clone_size: NA
cdr3_length: 15
cdr3_nt: TGTGCCAGCACTTCAGGGGGCGGGGTTTCAGATACGCAGTATTTT
cdr3_aa: CASTSGGGVSDTQYF

j_call: TRBJ2-7
d_call: TRBD2
v_call: TRBV19
clone_size: NA
cdr3_length: 17
cdr3_nt: TGTGCCAGTAGTATAGGAGCTCGGGGGGGGACTTCCTACGAGCAGTACTTC
cdr3_aa: CASSIGARGGTSYEQYF

j_call: TRBJ2-6
d_call: TRBD1
v_call: TRBV2
clone_size: NA
cdr3_length: 16
cdr3_nt: TGTGCCAGCAGTGCACAGGGGCGCTCTGGGGCCAACGTCCTGACTTTC
cdr3_aa: CASSAQGRSGANVLTF

j_call: TRBJ2-5
d_call: TRBD1
v_call: TRBV20-1
clone_size: NA
cdr3_length: 11
cdr3_nt: TGCAGTGTGGTAGGGGGCGAGACCCAGTACTTC
cdr3_aa: CSVVGGETQYF

j_call: TRBJ1-1
d_call: TRBD1
v_call: TRBV10-3
clone_size: NA
cdr3_length: 14
cdr3_nt: TGTGCCATCAGAAGGGACAGGGTTGACACTGAAGCTTTCTTT
cdr3_aa: CAIRRDRVDTEAFF

j_call: TRBJ1-1
d_call: NA
v_call: TRBV2
clone_size: NA
cdr3_length: 13
cdr3_nt: TGTGCCAGCAGCCTACAGCTGAACACTGAAGCTTTCTTT
cdr3_aa: CASSLQLNTEAFF

j_call: TRBJ1-2
d_call: NA
v_call: TRBV6-1
clone_size: once
cdr3_length: 15
cdr3_nt: TGTGCCAGCAGTGAAGCCCAGACCCTAGGGTATGGCTACACCTTC
cdr3_aa: CASSEAQTLGYGYTF

j_call: TRBJ2-5
d_call: NA
v_call: TRBV7-6
clone_size: NA
cdr3_length: 18
cdr3_nt: TGTGCCAGCAGCAAAGTGGGACTGGAATCTTCGCCTGGGGAGACCCAGTACTTC
cdr3_aa: CASSKVGLESSPGETQYF

j_call: TRBJ2-5
d_call: TRBD2
v_call: TRBV2
clone_size: NA
cdr3_length: 17
cdr3_nt: TGTGCCAGCAGTTCCCCTCGGACTAGCGGGAGAACGGAGACCCAGTACTTC
cdr3_aa: CASSSPRTSGRTETQYF

j_call: TRBJ1-4
d_call: NA
v_call: TRBV2
clone_size: NA
cdr3_length: 15
cdr3_nt: TGTGCCAGCACCGGGAGGGCAGGGGAAGATGAAAAACTGTTTTTT
cdr3_aa: CASTGRAGEDEKLFF

j_call: TRBJ2-3
d_call: TRBD2
v_call: TRBV10-3
clone_size: NA
cdr3_length: 16
cdr3_nt: TGTGCCATCAATCAACTAGCGGGAGGAGGCACAGATACGCAGTATTTT
cdr3_aa: CAINQLAGGGTDTQYF

j_call: TRBJ2-1
d_call: NA
v_call: TRBV10-2
clone_size: NA
cdr3_length: 14
cdr3_nt: TGCGCCAGCAGTCCGGCAGGCCTCAGTGGTGAGCAGTTCTTC
cdr3_aa: CASSPAGLSGEQFF

j_call: TRBJ1-4
d_call: TRBD1
v_call: TRBV4-2
clone_size: NA
cdr3_length: 14
cdr3_nt: TGTGCCAGCAGCCAATTAGGGGGCAATGAAAAACTGTTTTTT
cdr3_aa: CASSQLGGNEKLFF

j_call: TRBJ2-5
d_call: NA
v_call: TRBV6-5
clone_size: NA
cdr3_length: 14
cdr3_nt: TGTGCCAGCAGTTACCGGAGGGCCGAAGAGACCCAGTACTTC
cdr3_aa: CASSYRRAEETQYF

j_call: TRBJ1-4
d_call: NA
v_call: TRBV29-1
clone_size: NA
cdr3_length: 13
cdr3_nt: TGCAGCGTTACCAGGGAGTATAATGAAAAACTGTTTTTT
cdr3_aa: CSVTREYNEKLFF

j_call: TRBJ1-2
d_call: TRBD1
v_call: TRBV20-1
clone_size: once
cdr3_length: 11
cdr3_nt: TGCAGTGCTAGGGGACAGGATGGCTACACCTTC
cdr3_aa: CSARGQDGYTF

j_call: TRBJ1-4
d_call: NA
v_call: TRBV28
clone_size: NA
cdr3_length: 14
cdr3_nt: TGTGCCAGCAGTCCGGGACACATTAATGAAAAACTGTTTTTT
cdr3_aa: CASSPGHINEKLFF

j_call: TRBJ2-2
d_call: TRBD2
v_call: TRBV18
clone_size: once
cdr3_length: 14
cdr3_nt: TGTGCCAGCCGAGGACTAGCCAACACCGGGGAGCTGTTTTTT
cdr3_aa: CASRGLANTGELFF

j_call: TRBJ1-6
d_call: NA
v_call: TRBV30
clone_size: NA
cdr3_length: 11
cdr3_nt: TGTGCCTGGGAGATGGGTTCACCCCTCCACTTT
cdr3_aa: CAWEMGSPLHF

j_call: TRBJ1-1
d_call: NA
v_call: TRBV6-5
clone_size: once
cdr3_length: 14
cdr3_nt: TGTGCCAGCAGTTATATAGGGGGGGAGACTGAAGCTTTCTTT
cdr3_aa: CASSYIGGETEAFF

j_call: TRBJ2-1
d_call: NA
v_call: TRBV9
clone_size: NA
cdr3_length: 13
cdr3_nt: TGTGCCAGCAGCGAAAGCTCCTACAATGAGCAGTTCTTC
cdr3_aa: CASSESSYNEQFF

j_call: TRBJ1-3
d_call: NA
v_call: TRBV7-9
clone_size: NA
cdr3_length: 14
cdr3_nt: TGTGCCAGCACCTTAGAATCGGTTGGAAACACCATATATTTT
cdr3_aa: CASTLESVGNTIYF

j_call: TRBJ2-2
d_call: NA
v_call: TRBV11-2
clone_size: NA
cdr3_length: 15
cdr3_nt: TGTGCCAGCAGCCTTCTAACCAGGGGGGCCGGGGAGCTGTTTTTT
cdr3_aa: CASSLLTRGAGELFF

j_call: TRBJ1-3
d_call: NA
v_call: TRBV19
clone_size: NA
cdr3_length: 16
cdr3_nt: TGTGCCAGTAGTATGGTGGGCCTTCTCTCTGGAAACACCATATATTTT
cdr3_aa: CASSMVGLLSGNTIYF

j_call: TRBJ1-4
d_call: NA
v_call: TRBV19
clone_size: few
cdr3_length: 16
cdr3_nt: TGTGCCAGTAGTATGACGGACCCATGGATCCCTGAAAAACTGTTTTTT
cdr3_aa: CASSMTDPWIPEKLFF

j_call: TRBJ1-5
d_call: TRBD1
v_call: TRBV2
clone_size: NA
cdr3_length: 14
cdr3_nt: TGTGCCAGCAGTGTACAGGGGGCTAATCAGCCCCAGCATTTT
cdr3_aa: CASSVQGANQPQHF

j_call: TRBJ1-1
d_call: NA
v_call: TRBV6-5
clone_size: NA
cdr3_length: 12
cdr3_nt: TGTGCCAGCAGTCCGCCCGGTACTGAAGCTTTCTTT
cdr3_aa: CASSPPGTEAFF

j_call: TRBJ1-1
d_call: NA
v_call: TRBV19
clone_size: NA
cdr3_length: 13
cdr3_nt: TGTGCCAGTAGTAATACAGTGAACACTGAAGCTTTCTTT
cdr3_aa: CASSNTVNTEAFF

j_call: TRBJ1-2
d_call: NA
v_call: TRBV28
clone_size: NA
cdr3_length: 17
cdr3_nt: TGTGCCAGCAGGCGTCCACTGGGGGACAACGTGGGCCAAGGCTACACCTTC
cdr3_aa: CASRRPLGDNVGQGYTF

j_call: TRBJ2-2
d_call: NA
v_call: TRBV6-4
clone_size: NA
cdr3_length: 14
cdr3_nt: TGTGCCAGTCAGGTCCTGGAAAACACCGGGGAGCTGTTTTTT
cdr3_aa: CASQVLENTGELFF

j_call: TRBJ2-7
d_call: NA
v_call: TRBV5-4
clone_size: NA
cdr3_length: 13
cdr3_nt: TGTGCCAGCAGCTTGGCGGGACGCTACGAGCAGTACTTC
cdr3_aa: CASSLAGRYEQYF

j_call: TRBJ2-7
d_call: NA
v_call: TRBV2
clone_size: NA
cdr3_length: 15
cdr3_nt: TGTGCCAGCAGTCAGTTTACCGAGACAACATACGAGCAGTACTTC
cdr3_aa: CASSQFTETTYEQYF

j_call: TRBJ1-2
d_call: NA
v_call: TRBV4-3
clone_size: NA
cdr3_length: 13
cdr3_nt: TGCGCCAGCAGCCAAGATTTGAGCTATGGCTACACCTTC
cdr3_aa: CASSQDLSYGYTF

j_call: TRBJ2-2
d_call: NA
v_call: TRBV5-1
clone_size: NA
cdr3_length: 13
cdr3_nt: TGCGCCAGCAGCTTGTCTGATACCGGGGAGCTGTTTTTT
cdr3_aa: CASSLSDTGELFF

j_call: TRBJ2-5
d_call: NA
v_call: TRBV2
clone_size: NA
cdr3_length: 11
cdr3_nt: TGTGCCAGCAGTGTGGAAGAGACCCAGTACTTC
cdr3_aa: CASSVEETQYF

j_call: TRBJ1-1
d_call: NA
v_call: TRBV6-6
clone_size: NA
cdr3_length: 13
cdr3_nt: TGTGCCAGCAGTTACCGGGGGGACACTGAAGCTTTCTTT
cdr3_aa: CASSYRGDTEAFF

j_call: TRBJ2-3
d_call: TRBD1
v_call: TRBV5-4
clone_size: NA
cdr3_length: 14
cdr3_nt: TGTGCCAGCAGCCGGGACAGGGGGACAGATACGCAGTATTTT
cdr3_aa: CASSRDRGTDTQYF

j_call: TRBJ2-3
d_call: TRBD2
v_call: TRBV10-3
clone_size: NA
cdr3_length: 17
cdr3_nt: TGTGCCATCAGTGAGTCGCAGGCGGGAGGGCGTGTAGATACGCAGTATTTT
cdr3_aa: CAISESQAGGRVDTQYF

j_call: TRBJ2-5
d_call: NA
v_call: TRBV9
clone_size: NA
cdr3_length: 12
cdr3_nt: TGTGCCAGCAGCGTAGCCGGGGAGACCCAGTACTTC
cdr3_aa: CASSVAGETQYF

j_call: TRBJ1-2
d_call: NA
v_call: TRBV6-9
clone_size: NA
cdr3_length: 12
cdr3_nt: TGTGCCAGCAGTCGCCTAAACTATGGCTACACCTTC
cdr3_aa: CASSRLNYGYTF

j_call: TRBJ1-2
d_call: NA
v_call: TRBV6-5
clone_size: NA
cdr3_length: 12
cdr3_nt: TGTGCCAGCGGGGTTCTTAACTATGGCTACACCTTC
cdr3_aa: CASGVLNYGYTF

j_call: TRBJ2-3
d_call: NA
v_call: TRBV18
clone_size: NA
cdr3_length: 13
cdr3_nt: TGTGCCAGCTCACAGGACTATTCAGATACGCAGTATTTT
cdr3_aa: CASSQDYSDTQYF

j_call: TRBJ1-3
d_call: NA
v_call: TRBV6-5
clone_size: NA
cdr3_length: 15
cdr3_nt: TGTGCCAGCAGTTACGGACAGAGCTCTGGAAACACCATATATTTT
cdr3_aa: CASSYGQSSGNTIYF

j_call: TRBJ1-3
d_call: NA
v_call: TRBV7-2
clone_size: NA
cdr3_length: 16
cdr3_nt: TGTGCCAGCAGCTTAGCGGTGACGATTAAAGGAGACACCATATATTTT
cdr3_aa: CASSLAVTIKGDTIYF

j_call: TRBJ2-1
d_call: TRBD1
v_call: TRBV7-3
clone_size: NA
cdr3_length: 17
cdr3_nt: TGTGCCAGCAGCGCATACCCCGGGACAGGGCGGTACAATGAGCAGTTCTTC
cdr3_aa: CASSAYPGTGRYNEQFF

j_call: TRBJ2-1
d_call: TRBD2
v_call: TRBV7-3
clone_size: NA
cdr3_length: 15
cdr3_nt: TGTGCCAGCAGCTCCGGACTAGCGGGGGGGAGCGTGCAGTTCTTC
cdr3_aa: CASSSGLAGGSVQFF

j_call: TRBJ2-2
d_call: NA
v_call: TRBV6-6
clone_size: NA
cdr3_length: 14
cdr3_nt: TGTGCCAGCAGTTATACAGCGAACACCGGGGAGCTGTTTTTT
cdr3_aa: CASSYTANTGELFF